The clone carrying this T cell receptor beta chain was recorded at least ten times. As yet, its antigen is unknown. This sample stems from a study of early T cells in non-severe SARS-CoV-2 infection. Study-level background: RNA in bulk from unsorted whole blood was sequenced, and chains were unpaired.

Tagging with unique molecular identifiers was applied to individual cDNA molecules. TCRdb redid the calling of the 5' RACE reads with MiXCR, one entry per CDR3 protein. The sample holds approximately 47,000 distinct CDR3 sequences, approximately 9% seen once. Overall study results and limits: VDJdb matching skewed toward anti-spike CD8 responses, missing private and CD4 specificities.

The specimen comprised whole blood, sampled at baseline. The TCR comes from an adult who was a healthcare worker with PCR-confirmed SARS-CoV-2 infection or an uninfected control (not recorded which).

CDR3 in DNA: TGTGCCAGCAGCGGCCACTACGAGCAGTACTTC. It is translated as CASSGHYEQYF. The chain couples TRBV27 to TRBJ2-7; D uncertain. V shed 6 bases and J shed 3 bases, with 6 bases lying between them. There are 11 residues in the CDR3. Looked up from germline, CDR1 is MNHEY and CDR2 is SMNVEV (reference sequence).